Sequencing of this TCR beta chain was carried out in a study of blood T cell repertoires in COVID-19. Overall study context: Collection of acute and convalescent COVID-19 samples took place in the United States, Italy and Spain. From T cells, B-cell-depleted T cells, or PBMCs came the material, which was cDNA or gDNA.

The authors' processing: Estimated nucleated cell counts came from reference gene primer amplification. Assay: immunoSEQ multiplex PCR; the TCRdb copy retains only in-frame clones and omits some. That table gives V, J and clone size, and the DNA gave D and trimming. Of 150,000 to 200,000 clones listed, about 88% are singletons. Germline-derived CDR1 and CDR2 are SGHRS and YFSETQ. Trimming pared 2 bases from V and 4 bases from J, leaving 13 bases between. The CDR3 is 15 residues long. Sequencing was done on a sample of peripheral blood. This TCR was sampled from a woman in her 30s with active or convalescent COVID-19. The chain has TRBV5-1 and TRBJ1-3, with D maybe TRBD1 (5 bases). The CDR3 is CASSFGGVVGNTIYF. CDR3 nucleotides: TGCGCCAGCAGCTTTGGAGGGGTCGTGGGAAACACCATATATTTT. Full variable domain (rest looked up from reference TRBV5-1 and TRBJ1-3): KAGVTQTPRYLIKTRGQQVTLSCSPISGHRSVSWYQQTPGQGLQFLFEYFSETQRNKGNFPGRFSGRQFSNSRSEMNVSTLELGDSALYLCASSFGGVVGNTIYFGEGSWLTVV.